What follows describes a single T cell receptor beta chain. The source of the sample is a study of T cells in Graves' hyperthyroidism and ophthalmopathy. The CDR3 contains 16 residues. Trimming left V 7 bases short and J 4 bases short, with 21 bases between. CDR1 SNHLY and CDR2 FYNNEI come from the germline V gene. Amplification of TCR beta CDR3 regions was performed using RNA transcripts as template. The HTBI primer set served for first-round RT-PCR of the TCR CDR3. In TCRdb, the multiplex PCR reads were re-called with MiXCR into one record per CDR3 protein. The sample holds 300,000 to 500,000 distinct CDR3 sequences, about an eighth seen once. Investigators excluded patients with uncontrolled infection, other autoimmune disease, pregnancy or lactation.

The TCR comes from a man aged 50 to 59 with Graves' ophthalmopathy. This chain connects TRBV2 to TRBJ2-3; D may be TRBD1 (6 bases). Material: blood. The CDR3 nucleotides are TGTGCCAGCACAAACGAACAGGGCGATATTTCAGATACGCAGTATTTT. Its protein product is CASTNEQGDISDTQYF. The entire variable domain, with the rest obtained from reference TRBV2 and TRBJ2-3, is as follows: EPEVTQTPSHQVTQMGQEVILRCVPISNHLYFYWYRQILGQKVEFLVSFYNNEISEKSEIFDDQFSVERPDGSNFTLKIRSTKLEDSAMYFCASTNEQGDISDTQYFGPGTRLTVL.